A selection of T cell receptor beta chains follows, all from one sample in a study of OX40 agonist ivuxolimab in advanced cancers. Sequencing was performed with immunoSEQ multiplex PCR; in TCRdb, only in-frame clones are kept and a portion is missing. Among some 33,000 clones listed, 82% were seen once. Material: CD4+ or CD8+ T cells sorted from blood, obtained in a trial of the OX40 agonist ivuxolimab. The receptors originated from an adult with an advanced solid tumor such as melanoma, head and neck, liver or kidney cancer. CDR3s include the opening cysteine and the closing phenylalanine or tryptophan. The order of the fields is CDR3 protein, CDR3 DNA, V gene, J gene, D gene, clone size. D genes are given only for firm matches. Clone size, where shown, is once, few, many, or a class for clones that have expanded.

CDR3 protein: CAISRWDSDTEAFF
CDR3 DNA: TGTGCCATCTCCCGGTGGGACAGTGACACTGAAGCTTTCTTT
V gene: TRBV10-3
J gene: TRBJ1-1
D gene: TRBD1
clone size: NA

CDR3 protein: CASSESGGPYEQYF
CDR3 DNA: TGCGCCAGCAGTGAGTCTGGGGGCCCCTACGAGCAGTACTTC
V gene: TRBV10-1
J gene: TRBJ2-7
D gene: NA
clone size: NA

CDR3 protein: CASSYGSGVAEQYF
CDR3 DNA: TGTGCCAGCAGTTACGGGTCGGGAGTGGCCGAGCAGTACTTC
V gene: TRBV6-5
J gene: TRBJ2-7
D gene: NA
clone size: NA

CDR3 protein: CASSTSLTSPLHF
CDR3 DNA: TGTGCCAGCAGTACCTCGTTGACTTCACCCCTCCACTTT
V gene: TRBV7-3
J gene: TRBJ1-6
D gene: NA
clone size: once

CDR3 protein: CASSLEVRTGTGELFF
CDR3 DNA: TGTGCCAGCAGCTTGGAAGTGCGGACAGGCACCGGGGAGCTGTTTTTT
V gene: TRBV5-6
J gene: TRBJ2-2
D gene: TRBD1
clone size: NA

CDR3 protein: CASTKTPPGTEAFF
CDR3 DNA: TGTGCCAGTACTAAGACCCCCCCGGGAACTGAAGCTTTCTTT
V gene: TRBV19
J gene: TRBJ1-1
D gene: NA
clone size: NA

CDR3 protein: CASSGDRGRYGYTF
CDR3 DNA: TGTGCCAGCAGCGGGGACAGGGGGCGTTATGGCTACACCTTC
V gene: TRBV7-9
J gene: TRBJ1-2
D gene: TRBD1
clone size: NA

CDR3 protein: CAWRVDGFTGNTIYF
CDR3 DNA: TGTGCCTGGAGAGTGGACGGATTTACTGGAAACACCATATATTTT
V gene: TRBV30
J gene: TRBJ1-3
D gene: NA
clone size: NA

CDR3 protein: CSVGLQGIEAFF
CDR3 DNA: TGCAGCGTTGGACTACAGGGGATTGAAGCTTTCTTT
V gene: TRBV29-1
J gene: TRBJ1-1
D gene: TRBD1
clone size: NA

CDR3 protein: CSARGTGYTF
CDR3 DNA: TGCAGTGCTAGAGGAACTGGCTACACCTTC
V gene: TRBV20-1
J gene: TRBJ1-2
D gene: NA
clone size: NA

CDR3 protein: CASSPVSSGSNEQYF
CDR3 DNA: TGCGCCAGCAGCCCCGTGAGTAGCGGGAGTAACGAGCAGTACTTC
V gene: TRBV4-1
J gene: TRBJ2-7
D gene: TRBD2
clone size: NA

CDR3 protein: CASSPFRAHEQYF
CDR3 DNA: TGTGCCAGCAGCCCGTTCAGGGCCCACGAGCAGTACTTC
V gene: TRBV5-4
J gene: TRBJ2-7
D gene: NA
clone size: few

CDR3 protein: CASRIGTGSSTEAFF
CDR3 DNA: TGTGCCAGTAGGATTGGGACAGGGTCGAGCACTGAAGCTTTCTTT
V gene: TRBV19
J gene: TRBJ1-1
D gene: TRBD1
clone size: NA

CDR3 protein: CASSFVGADTQYF
CDR3 DNA: TGTGCCAGTAGTTTCGTAGGGGCAGATACGCAGTATTTT
V gene: TRBV19
J gene: TRBJ2-3
D gene: NA
clone size: NA

CDR3 protein: CASSQGGGRRADTQYF
CDR3 DNA: TGCGCCAGCAGCCAAGGAGGCGGGAGGCGAGCGGATACGCAGTATTTT
V gene: TRBV4-1
J gene: TRBJ2-3
D gene: TRBD2
clone size: once